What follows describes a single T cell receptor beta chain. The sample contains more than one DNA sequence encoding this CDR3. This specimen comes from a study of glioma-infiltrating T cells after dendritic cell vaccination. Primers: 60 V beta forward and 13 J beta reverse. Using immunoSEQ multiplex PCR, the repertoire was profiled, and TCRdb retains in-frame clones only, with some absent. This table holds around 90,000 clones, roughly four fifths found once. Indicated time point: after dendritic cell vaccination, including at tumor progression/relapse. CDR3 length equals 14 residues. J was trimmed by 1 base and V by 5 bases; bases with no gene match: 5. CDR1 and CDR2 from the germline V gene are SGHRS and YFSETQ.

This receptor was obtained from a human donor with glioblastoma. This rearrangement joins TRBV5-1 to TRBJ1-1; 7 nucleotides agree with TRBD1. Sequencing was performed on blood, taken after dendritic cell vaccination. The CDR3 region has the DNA TGCGCCAGCAGTCGACAGGGAGGGAACACTGAAGCTTTCTTT. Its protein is CASSRQGGNTEAFF.